These 12 T cell receptor beta chains share one sample of origin, sequenced in a study of metastatic and nonmetastatic thyroid tumors. TCRdb reprocessed the PCR reads using MiXCR. The sample yields 30,000 to 40,000 clones, roughly a sixth seen once. Among the patients, none had received any treatment before thyroid surgery. The sample comprised blood. These receptors were obtained from a male donor with papillary thyroid cancer or a benign thyroid nodule (not recorded which). Some clones in this sample may be carry-over from other donors' samples.

This clone has more than one count but fewer than ten. The chain joins TRBV7-2 to TRBJ2-7, with D perhaps matching TRBD1 (5 bases). Germline V gives CDR1 SGHTA, CDR2 FQGNSA. V was trimmed by 5 bases and J by 6 bases, leaving 14 bases between them. This CDR3 has 13 amino acids. The CDR3 reads CASSPTTGVEQYF. The CDR3 DNA reads as TGTGCCAGCAGCCCTACCACAGGCGTCGAGCAGTACTTC.

Concerning this clone: Compared with germline, one end of the junction differs, possibly owing to a read error. This chain links TRBV6-1 with TRBJ1-5, with D unclear. Germline V gene sequence: CDR1 MNHNS, CDR2 SASEGT. The CDR3 sequence is 11 residues long. CDR3 sequence: CANSDDPPQHF. The CDR3 nucleotides read TGTGCCAACAGTGACGACCCGCCCCAGCATTTT.

The chain is built from TRBV5-1 and TRBJ2-7; D ambiguous. The ends were cut back, 0 bases at V and 8 bases at J, with 15 bases in the middle. The CDR3 length is 14 residues. Germline CDR1 is SGHRS and CDR2 is YFSETQ. DNA for the CDR3: TGCGCCAGCAGCTTGGTCGGGCCTTCTACCCAGCAGTACTTC. As protein: CASSLVGPSTQQYF.

The V gene is TRBV6-2 or TRBV6-3, the J gene TRBJ2-6; D gene uncertain. Trimming left V 10 bases short and J 5 bases short, with 18 bases between. CDR3 length: 15 residues. Germline-derived CDR1 and CDR2 are MNHEY and SVGEGT. CDR3 nucleotides: TGTGCCACCAGAACGGTCGGAACCCGGGCCAACGTCCTGACTTTC. Its translation: CATRTVGTRANVLTF.

This clone was seen ten or more times. This chain links TRBV5-6 with TRBJ1-3; no definite D call. This CDR3 spans 12 amino acids. Germline CDR1 and CDR2: SGHDT and YYEEEE. Trimming removed 0 bases from V and 3 bases from J, with 1 base in between. As DNA, the CDR3 is TGTGCCAGCAGCTTGGATGGAAACACCATATATTTT. Amino acid sequence: CASSLDGNTIYF.

This clone was detected a few times. The same CDR3 can be traced to other DNA sequences in this sample. The chain employs TRBV2 and TRBJ1-5, with 7 positions matching TRBD1. The J segment lost 16 bases and the V segment lost 3 bases, leaving 15 bases of the junction unmatched. The CDR3 extends over 14 amino acids. Per the germline V gene, CDR1 is SNHLY and CDR2 is FYNNEI. The chain's CDR3 is CASSDRTGHQPQHF. In DNA form, the CDR3 reads TGTGCCAGCAGTGACCGGACAGGACATCAGCCACAACATTTT.

At least ten counts were recorded for this clone. The J gene is TRBJ2-3, the V gene TRBV3-1; D is uncertain. Germline V gene lookup returns CDR1 LGHDT and CDR2 YNNKEL (reference sequence). The V end was cut by 3 bases, the J end by 5 bases, with 3 bases between. The CDR3 sequence is 11 residues long. The CDR3 spells CASSHLDTQYF. DNA of the CDR3: TGTGCCAGCAGCCATTTAGATACGCAGTATTTT.

This clone was recorded many times. V is TRBV28 and J is TRBJ1-3; D is possibly TRBD1 (5 bases). Germline CDR1 reads MDHEN; CDR2 reads SYDVKM. V was shortened by 2 bases and J by 4 bases, with 12 bases between the two germline ends. The CDR3 covers 15 residues. The CDR3 here is CASSLGAEGGNTIYF. The CDR3 DNA reads TGTGCCAGCAGTTTAGGGGCGGAGGGCGGAAACACCATATATTTT.

This clone has at least ten counts. In the same sample, other DNA sequences code for this CDR3. CDR3: CASSRKTGPSTEAFF. The DNA of the CDR3 is TGTGCCAGCAGTCGGAAAACAGGGCCCAGCACTGAAGCTTTCTTT. The chain carries TRBV6-1 and TRBJ1-1, with D perhaps TRBD1 (6 bases). The CDR3 has 15 amino acids. In germline, CDR1 is MNHNS, CDR2 SASEGT. V gave up 5 bases and J gave up 4 bases, with 17 bases separating them.

With respect to this clone: At one end the junction does not follow the germline gene, possibly because of a read error. The V gene is TRBV19, the J gene TRBJ2-7; 11 bases map to TRBD2. Germline CDR1 reads LNHDA; CDR2 reads SQIVND (reference sequence). CDR3 length equals 15 residues. The CDR3 sequence is CPSRIAGGPDWEQYF. CDR3 in DNA: TGTCCCAGTCGTATAGCGGGGGGGCCGGATTGGGAGCAGTACTTC. Using reference TRBV19 and TRBJ2-7 for the parts outside the CDR3, the full variable domain is DGGITQSPKYLFRKEGQNVTLSCEQNLNHDAMYWYRQDPGQGLRLIYYSQIVNDFQKGDIAEGYSVSREKKESFPLTVTSAQKNPTAFYLCPSRIAGGPDWEQYFGPGTRLTVT.

Remarks on this clone: At one of its ends the junction is not consistent with the germline gene, which may arise from a read error. The chain carries TRBV2 and TRBJ2-1; a possible D gene is TRBD1 (6 bases). CDR1 and CDR2 (germline): SNHLY, FYNNEI. CDR3 length equals 16 residues. The CDR3 protein is CASSDESGFRGNEQFF. In nucleotides, the CDR3 is TGTGCAAGCAGTGATGAATCGGGATTCAGGGGCAATGAGCAGTTCTTC.

This clone is labeled medium-sized. The V gene is TRBV6-1, the J gene TRBJ1-2; TRBD1 agrees at 8 bases. The V and J ends lost 5 bases and 6 bases, in that order; junction bases with no gene match: 8. Germline V CDR1 and CDR2: MNHNS, SASEGT. CDR3 length: 14 amino acids. The DNA for the CDR3 is TGTGCCAGCAGTTCAACGACAGGGGTAAATGGCTACACCTTC. Protein: CASSSTTGVNGYTF.